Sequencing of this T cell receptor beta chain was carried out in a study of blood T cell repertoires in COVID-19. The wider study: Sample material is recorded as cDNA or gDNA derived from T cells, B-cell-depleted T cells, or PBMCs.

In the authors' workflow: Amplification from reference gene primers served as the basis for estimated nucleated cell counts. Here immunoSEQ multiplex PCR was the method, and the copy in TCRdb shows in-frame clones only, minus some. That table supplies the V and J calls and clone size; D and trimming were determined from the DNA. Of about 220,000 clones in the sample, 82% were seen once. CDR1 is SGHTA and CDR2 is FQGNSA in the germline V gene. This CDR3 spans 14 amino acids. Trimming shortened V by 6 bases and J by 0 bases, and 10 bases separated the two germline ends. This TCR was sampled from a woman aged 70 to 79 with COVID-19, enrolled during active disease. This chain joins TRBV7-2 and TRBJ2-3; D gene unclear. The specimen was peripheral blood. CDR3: CASRPGESTDTQYF. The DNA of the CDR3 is TGTGCCAGCAGGCCTGGTGAGAGCACAGATACGCAGTATTTT.